This paragraph reports one T cell receptor (beta chain). Its antigen is as yet unknown. The assay was immunoSEQ multiplex PCR, and TCRdb's table has in-frame clones only and misses some. The sample has approximately 110,000 clones; around 85% are singletons. These data originate in a study of T cell responses to AZD1222 COVID-19 vaccine. General observations from the study: The donor cohort was predominantly white British with a female majority, and clonal diversity may have been underestimated.

The ends were cut back, 4 bases at V and 3 bases at J, with 7 bases in the middle. Germline V gene lookup returns CDR1 LGHDT and CDR2 YNNKEL (reference sequence). The CDR3 loop spans 13 amino acids. The sequence derives from an adult in good health. The sequences come from peripheral blood, collected on day 0 of AZD1222 vaccination. The chain carries TRBV3-1 (or the pseudogene TRBV3-2) and TRBJ1-3; perhaps TRBD1 as D (5 bases). The CDR3 reads CASSPTDGNTIYF. For the CDR3, the DNA is TGTGCCAGCAGCCCGACAGATGGAAACACCATATATTTT.